This T cell receptor beta chain was found in a study of T cells in pancreatic ductal adenocarcinoma. General study points: Tumors hold more CD45RO+ effector T cells, which may bias toward lower diversity. Tumor samples had fewer productive templates and approximately 8-fold fewer unique clonotypes than blood.

About this clone: What it binds is not known.

Measured with immunoSEQ multiplex PCR; TCRdb has only the in-frame clones, and not every one. This table holds some 540 clones, about 90% found once. The CDR3 loop spans 13 amino acids. Germline assignment: CDR1 SGHTA and CDR2 FQGNSA. V lost 2 bases and J lost 5, with 8 bases in between. No neoadjuvant therapy was given to the selected pancreatic ductal adenocarcinoma patients before their surgery. The chain has TRBV7-2 and TRBJ2-3; D uncertain. This receptor was identified in a human donor with pancreatic ductal adenocarcinoma. The donor label of this sample is uncertain. Sequenced input: pancreatic tumor tissue. The CDR3 region is CASSLSAIDTQYF. In DNA, the CDR3 is TGTGCCAGCAGCTTATCAGCGATAGATACGCAGTATTTT.